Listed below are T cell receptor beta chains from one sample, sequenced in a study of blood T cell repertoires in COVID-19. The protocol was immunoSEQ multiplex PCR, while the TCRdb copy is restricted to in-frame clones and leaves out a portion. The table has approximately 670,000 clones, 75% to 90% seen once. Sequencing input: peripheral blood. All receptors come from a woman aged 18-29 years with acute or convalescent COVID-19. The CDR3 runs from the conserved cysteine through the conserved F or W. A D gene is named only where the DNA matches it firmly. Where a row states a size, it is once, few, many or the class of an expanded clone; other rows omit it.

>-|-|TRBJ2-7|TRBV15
TGTGCCACCAGCAGAGGTCGGTACGAGCAGTACTTC
CATSRGRYEQYF
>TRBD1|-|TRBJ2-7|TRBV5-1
TGCGCCAGCAATTCCGGGACAGGGGCTAGCTACGAGCAGTACTTC
CASNSGTGASYEQYF
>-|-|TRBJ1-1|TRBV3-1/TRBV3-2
TGTGCCAGCAGCCAAGAGGGGAAAGGGGCGAACACTGAAGCTTTCTTT
CASSQEGKGANTEAFF
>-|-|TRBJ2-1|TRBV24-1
TGTGCCACCAGTGCCAACAATGAGCAGTTCTTC
CATSANNEQFF
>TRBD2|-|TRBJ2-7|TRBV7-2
TGTGCCAGCAGCTCCAGACTAGCGGGGGTCGGTAGCGAGCAGTACTTC
CASSSRLAGVGSEQYF
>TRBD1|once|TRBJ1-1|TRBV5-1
TGCGCCAGCAGCTCCGGGACAGCCAACACTGAAGCTTTCTTT
CASSSGTANTEAFF
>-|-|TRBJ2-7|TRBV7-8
TGTGCCAGCAGCTTAGTCCAGGGGCAGTATTCTACCTACGAGCAGTACTTC
CASSLVQGQYSTYEQYF
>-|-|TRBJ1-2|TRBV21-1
TGTGCCGGCTACCGGGACAAAGGGTATGGCTACACCTTC
CAGYRDKGYGYTF
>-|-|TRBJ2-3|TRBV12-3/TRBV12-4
TGTGCCAGCAGTCTGAGCACAGATACGCAGTATTTT
CASSLSTDTQYF
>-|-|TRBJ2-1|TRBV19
TGTGCCAGTAGTATGGGGACACCCGACAGCCTCAATGAGCAGTTCTTC
CASSMGTPDSLNEQFF
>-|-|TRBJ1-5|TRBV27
TGTGCCAGCAGTTTTCTCGGCAATCAGCCCCAGCATTTT
CASSFLGNQPQHF
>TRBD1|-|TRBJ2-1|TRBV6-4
TGTGCCAGCAGTTGGGACAGGGCCTCTAATGAGCAGTTCTTC
CASSWDRASNEQFF
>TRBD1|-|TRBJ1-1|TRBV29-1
TGCAGCGTTGATACCATTAACAGGGGGCGGACCATGAACACTGAAGCTTTCTTT
CSVDTINRGRTMNTEAFF
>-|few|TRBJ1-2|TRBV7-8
TGTGCCAGCAGCTTGCGGGGAAGCTATGGCTACACCTTC
CASSLRGSYGYTF
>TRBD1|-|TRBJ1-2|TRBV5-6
TGTGCCAGCAGCCTACTGACAGGGTCCCACTATGGCTACACCTTC
CASSLLTGSHYGYTF